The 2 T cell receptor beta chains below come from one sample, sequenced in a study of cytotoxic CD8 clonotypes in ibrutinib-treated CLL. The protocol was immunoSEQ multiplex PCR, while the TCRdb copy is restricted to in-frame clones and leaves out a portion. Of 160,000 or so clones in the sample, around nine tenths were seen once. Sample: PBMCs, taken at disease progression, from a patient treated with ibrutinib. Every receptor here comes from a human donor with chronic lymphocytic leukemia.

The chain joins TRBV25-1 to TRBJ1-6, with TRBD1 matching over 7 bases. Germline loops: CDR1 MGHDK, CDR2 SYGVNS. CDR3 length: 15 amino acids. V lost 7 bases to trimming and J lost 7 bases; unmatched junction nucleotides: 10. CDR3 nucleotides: TGTGCCAGCAATGATCCCGGGACAGCAAATTCACCCCTCCACTTT. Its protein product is CASNDPGTANSPLHF.

This CDR3 reads CASRPSSSGANVLTF. The CDR3 coding sequence is TGTGCCAGCAGACCCTCGAGCTCTGGGGCCAACGTCCTGACTTTC. This chain links TRBV6-5 with TRBJ2-6, with no clear D. Deletions cut 6 bases from V and 0 bases from J, with 9 bases between. Germline V gene data show CDR1 as MNHEY and CDR2 as SVGAGI. The CDR3 spans 15 residues.